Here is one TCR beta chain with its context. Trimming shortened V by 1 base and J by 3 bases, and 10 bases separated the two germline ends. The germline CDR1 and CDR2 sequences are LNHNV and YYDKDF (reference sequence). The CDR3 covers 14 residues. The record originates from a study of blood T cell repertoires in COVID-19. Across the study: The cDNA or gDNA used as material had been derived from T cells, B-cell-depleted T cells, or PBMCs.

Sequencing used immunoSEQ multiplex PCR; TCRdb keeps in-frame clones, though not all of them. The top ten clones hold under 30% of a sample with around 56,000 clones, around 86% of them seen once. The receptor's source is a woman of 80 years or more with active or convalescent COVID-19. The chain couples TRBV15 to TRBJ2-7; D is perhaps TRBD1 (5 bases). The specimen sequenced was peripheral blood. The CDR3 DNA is TGTGCCACCAGCAGAGGGGGCGGAAACTACGAGCAGTACTTC. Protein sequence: CATSRGGGNYEQYF. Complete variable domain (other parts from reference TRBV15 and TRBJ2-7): DAMVIQNPRYQVTQFGKPVTLSCSQTLNHNVMYWYQQKSSQAPKLLFHYYDKDFNNEADTPDNFQSRRPNTSFCFLDIRSPGLGDTAMYLCATSRGGGNYEQYFGPGTRLTVT.